The T cell receptor (beta chain) described here comes from a study of blood T cell repertoires in COVID-19 (dated by TCRdb to the early 2020s). A note on the overall study: Samples covering the acute and convalescent phases of COVID-19 were provided by collaborators in the United States, Italy and Spain. The material from the prospective study consisted of cDNA or gDNA derived from T cells, B-cell-depleted T cells, or PBMCs. Deeply sampled blood TCRbeta repertoires from subjects exposed to, actively infected with, or recovered from COVID-19 were included in the dataset. The repertoires were made available in a free public database intended to serve as a resource for research on the immune response to SARS-CoV-2. Samples came from the ongoing ImmuneRACE study (first 160 participants) plus 1,254 subjects from 6 global collaborators. Sample metadata almost always included a de-identified subject ID, COVID-19 status, age in years and sex. Where available, HLA class I and class II types were obtained from metadata supplied by the sample provider rather than from assay-based typing.

CDR1 LNHDA and CDR2 SQIVND were looked up in the germline V gene (reference sequence). The junction shows trimming of 4 bases on V and 8 bases on J, plus 15 bases between the germline ends. Taken from cysteine to phenylalanine, the CDR3 has 14 residues. The DNA shown is the 42-base CDR3, in frame from base 1. Details on this clone: Its recognized antigen is unknown. Base qualities are not at hand, and no much larger clone is one base apart.

Whole blood was collected in K2EDTA tubes by collaborating institutions according to the institutions' own protocols. For TCRbeta analysis, collaborators shipped samples in one of three forms: frozen whole blood, isolated PBMCs, or DNA extracted from either of those sample types. The investigation overall reported the following: The amount of clinical and demographic metadata varied by source and participant and was provided uncurated.

TCRbeta CDR3 regions were amplified from genomic DNA using the immunoSEQ Assay, a bias-controlled multiplex PCR. In the source study's methods: The number of nucleated cells in each sample was estimated by amplification of reference gene primers within the assay. Sequence reads were collapsed and filtered to measure the absolute abundance of every unique TCRbeta CDR3 rearrangement. Productive Simpson clonality was computed per sample as the square root of Simpson's diversity index over productive rearrangements. TCRdb's version of the immuneACCESS table is confined to in-frame rearrangements and falls short of the full clone set. An unresolved V gene accounts for under half of the shortfall where checked; the remainder is of unknown origin. V and J calls and clone size are copied from that table; D and trimming were computed from the DNA. Recorded for this sample are 100,000 or so clones; about 78% of them occurred a single time. Of the sample, under 15% is held by the ten largest clones.

The receptor was derived from a woman older than 75 with acute or convalescent COVID-19. The sequenced sample consisted of peripheral blood. The sequence joins TRBV19 to TRBJ2-1; the D gene assignment is ambiguous. The CDR3 protein sequence reads: CASSTGSIDDEQFF. The sequenced DNA: TGTGCCAGTAGTACGGGTAGTATTGACGATGAGCAGTTCTTC.